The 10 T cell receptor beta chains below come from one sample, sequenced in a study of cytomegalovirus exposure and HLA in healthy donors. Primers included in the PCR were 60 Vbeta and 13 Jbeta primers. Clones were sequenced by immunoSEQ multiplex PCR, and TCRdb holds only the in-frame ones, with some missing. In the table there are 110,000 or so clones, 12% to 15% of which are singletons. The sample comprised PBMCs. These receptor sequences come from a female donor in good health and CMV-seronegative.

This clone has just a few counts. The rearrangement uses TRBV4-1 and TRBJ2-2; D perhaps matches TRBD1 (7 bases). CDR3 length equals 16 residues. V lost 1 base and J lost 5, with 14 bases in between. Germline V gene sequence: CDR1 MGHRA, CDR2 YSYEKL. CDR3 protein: CASSQGDQGGTGELFF. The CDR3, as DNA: TGCGCCAGCAGCCAAGGGGACCAGGGGGGAACCGGGGAGCTGTTTTTT.

CDR3 loop: CASSSRQGARSTNEKLFF. DNA for the CDR3: TGCGCCAGCAGCTCCAGACAGGGGGCCCGGTCAACTAATGAAAAACTGTTTTTT. The chain combines TRBV5-1 with TRBJ1-4; 10 bases map to TRBD1. Germline assignment: CDR1 SGHRS and CDR2 YFSETQ. V gave up 3 bases and J gave up 0 bases; unmatched junction bases: 8. The CDR3 is 18 amino acids.

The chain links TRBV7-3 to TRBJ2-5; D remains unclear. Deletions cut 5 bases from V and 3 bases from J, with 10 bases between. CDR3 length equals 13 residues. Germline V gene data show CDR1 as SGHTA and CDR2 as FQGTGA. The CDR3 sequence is CASSRAEEETQYF. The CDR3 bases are TGTGCCAGCAGCCGCGCGGAAGAAGAGACCCAGTACTTC.

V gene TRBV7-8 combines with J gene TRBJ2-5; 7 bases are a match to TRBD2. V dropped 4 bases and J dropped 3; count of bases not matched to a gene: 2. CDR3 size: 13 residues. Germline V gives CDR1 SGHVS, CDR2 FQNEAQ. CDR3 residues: CASSSGLEETQYF. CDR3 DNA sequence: TGTGCCAGCAGCTCCGGACTAGAAGAGACCCAGTACTTC.

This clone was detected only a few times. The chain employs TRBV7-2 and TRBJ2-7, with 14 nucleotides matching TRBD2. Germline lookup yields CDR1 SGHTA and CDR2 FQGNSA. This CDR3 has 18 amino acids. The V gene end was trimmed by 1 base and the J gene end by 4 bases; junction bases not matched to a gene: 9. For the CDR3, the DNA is TGTGCCAGCAGCTTAGGGACTAGCGGGAGGACGACCCCATACGAGCAGTACTTC. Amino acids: CASSLGTSGRTTPYEQYF.

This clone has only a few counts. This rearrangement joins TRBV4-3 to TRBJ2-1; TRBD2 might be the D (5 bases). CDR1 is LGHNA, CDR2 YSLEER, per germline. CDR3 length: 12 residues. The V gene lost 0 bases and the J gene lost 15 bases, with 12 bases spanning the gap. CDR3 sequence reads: CASSQDIGRVFF. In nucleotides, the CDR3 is TGCGCCAGCAGCCAAGATATAGGGAGAGTGTTCTTC.

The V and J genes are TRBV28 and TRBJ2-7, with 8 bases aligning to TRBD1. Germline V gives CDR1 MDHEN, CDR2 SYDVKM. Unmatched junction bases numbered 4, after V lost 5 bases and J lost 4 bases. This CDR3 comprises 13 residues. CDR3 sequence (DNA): TGTGCCAGCAGTCCTGGGACAGGATACGAGCAGTACTTC. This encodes CASSPGTGYEQYF.

The CDR3 nucleotides read TGTGCCAGCAGCTTGGAGACTAGCGACTACGAGCAGTACTTC. As protein: CASSLETSDYEQYF. This chain connects TRBV5-6 to TRBJ2-5; 8 bases map to TRBD2. The J call may be in error: the DNA end matches TRBJ2-7 better. The germline V gene has CDR1 SGHDT and CDR2 YYEEEE. The CDR3 has 14 residues.

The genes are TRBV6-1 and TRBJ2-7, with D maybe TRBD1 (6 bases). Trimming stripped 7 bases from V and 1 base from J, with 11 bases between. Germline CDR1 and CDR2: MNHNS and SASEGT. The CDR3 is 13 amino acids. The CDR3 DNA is TGTGCCAGCACTTTGGGACATTCCTACGAGCAGTACTTC. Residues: CASTLGHSYEQYF.

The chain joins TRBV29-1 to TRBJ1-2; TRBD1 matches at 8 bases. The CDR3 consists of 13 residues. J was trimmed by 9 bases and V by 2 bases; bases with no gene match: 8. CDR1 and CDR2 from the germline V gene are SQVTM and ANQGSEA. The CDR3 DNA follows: TGCAGCGTTGAACCGACAGGGGTAGTAAGCTACACCTTC. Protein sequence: CSVEPTGVVSYTF.